These T cell receptor beta chains were read from a single sample in a study of T cells after yellow fever vaccination. Via MiXCR, TCRdb re-called the 5' RACE reads, giving one row per CDR3 protein. This table holds around 140,000 distinct CDR3 sequences, about 7.7% found once. The source was CD4+ T cells sorted from PBMCs, collected 5 days after the yellow fever booster vaccination. The origin of the receptors is a man younger than 40 who received the YFV17D yellow fever vaccine. The CDR3 runs from the conserved cysteine through the conserved F or W.

v_gene: TRBV11-2; CDR3aa: CASSLYRFSYEQYF
v_gene: TRBV23-1; CDR3aa: CASRETAVADSSYNEQFF
v_gene: TRBV30; CDR3aa: CASKYDTPRRELGACEQFF
v_gene: TRBV18; CDR3aa: CASSLDREQTQYF
v_gene: TRBV12-3/TRBV12-4; CDR3aa: CASRPASVYNEQFF
v_gene: TRBV7-8; CDR3aa: CASSPGLSSYEQYF
v_gene: TRBV12-3/TRBV12-4; CDR3aa: CASSPGTGVTGELFF
v_gene: TRBV13; CDR3aa: CASARRGGTKETQYF
v_gene: TRBV6-5; CDR3aa: CASSYVLGAGNTIYF
v_gene: TRBV7-9; CDR3aa: CASSLGIPSTDTQYF
v_gene: TRBV12-3/TRBV12-4; CDR3aa: CASSRTSGSQVTGELFF
v_gene: TRBV5-5; CDR3aa: CASSGGQGWTGELFF
v_gene: TRBV7-2; CDR3aa: CASSAQGANVGAFF
v_gene: TRBV28; CDR3aa: CASRVASPAGGQYF
v_gene: TRBV12-3/TRBV12-4; CDR3aa: CASSSHSPYEQYF
v_gene: TRBV5-1; CDR3aa: CASSLALGTSGRGGHEQYF
v_gene: TRBV29-1; CDR3aa: CSVDRGSGYEQYF
v_gene: TRBV10-3; CDR3aa: CAIKMTGMDEQYF
v_gene: TRBV18; CDR3aa: CASSQTTSTDTQYF
v_gene: TRBV6-1; CDR3aa: CASSPGPPGQPQHF
v_gene: TRBV7-9; CDR3aa: CASSLVPSWQFF
v_gene: TRBV20-1; CDR3aa: CSASGAQETQYF
v_gene: TRBV5-1; CDR3aa: CASSFSGDHEQYF
v_gene: TRBV5-4; CDR3aa: CASSSGTKSTDTQYF
v_gene: TRBV21-1; CDR3aa: CASSKGGETENSGANVLTF
v_gene: TRBV29-1; CDR3aa: CSVRDRGTNYGYTF
v_gene: TRBV5-1; CDR3aa: CASTPQPGPKTSEQYF
v_gene: TRBV4-3; CDR3aa: CASSQGVLSSGTDTQYF
v_gene: TRBV6-1; CDR3aa: CASSDRGIRETQYF
v_gene: TRBV6-5; CDR3aa: CASSPTGGTNEKLFF
v_gene: TRBV4-2; CDR3aa: CASSRGHSNTGELFF
v_gene: TRBV6-5; CDR3aa: CASSSAGGNYEQYF
v_gene: TRBV11-2; CDR3aa: CASSPSLSQETQYF
v_gene: TRBV20-1; CDR3aa: CSASKREHTDTQYF
v_gene: TRBV29-1; CDR3aa: CSVVADSRGIQYF
v_gene: TRBV12-3/TRBV12-4; CDR3aa: CASSLAQLGAFF
v_gene: TRBV29-1; CDR3aa: CSVAVGSNYNEQFF
v_gene: TRBV5-1; CDR3aa: CASSFSATQGDTQYF
v_gene: TRBV20-1; CDR3aa: CSASPQTGETYEQYF
v_gene: TRBV15; CDR3aa: CATSIHFRGTDTQYF
v_gene: TRBV12-3/TRBV12-4; CDR3aa: CASRSGKSSYEQYF
v_gene: TRBV18; CDR3aa: CASSPTGYTEAFF
v_gene: TRBV6-5; CDR3aa: CASRFQNGGSPLHF
v_gene: TRBV7-2; CDR3aa: CASSLRTAQYF
v_gene: TRBV6-2/TRBV6-3; CDR3aa: CASTQGTTSYEQYF
v_gene: TRBV7-9; CDR3aa: CASSVGQSYEQYF
v_gene: TRBV15; CDR3aa: CATSRDRGRAFEQYF
v_gene: TRBV7-2; CDR3aa: CASSLARGAYNSPLHF
v_gene: TRBV12-3/TRBV12-4; CDR3aa: CASSRGRDTDTQYF
v_gene: TRBV12-3/TRBV12-4; CDR3aa: CASSLDMGYEQYF
v_gene: TRBV18; CDR3aa: CASSRGREYEQYF
v_gene: TRBV7-9; CDR3aa: CASSLAGWETQYF
v_gene: TRBV10-3; CDR3aa: CAISESIGGAYEQYF